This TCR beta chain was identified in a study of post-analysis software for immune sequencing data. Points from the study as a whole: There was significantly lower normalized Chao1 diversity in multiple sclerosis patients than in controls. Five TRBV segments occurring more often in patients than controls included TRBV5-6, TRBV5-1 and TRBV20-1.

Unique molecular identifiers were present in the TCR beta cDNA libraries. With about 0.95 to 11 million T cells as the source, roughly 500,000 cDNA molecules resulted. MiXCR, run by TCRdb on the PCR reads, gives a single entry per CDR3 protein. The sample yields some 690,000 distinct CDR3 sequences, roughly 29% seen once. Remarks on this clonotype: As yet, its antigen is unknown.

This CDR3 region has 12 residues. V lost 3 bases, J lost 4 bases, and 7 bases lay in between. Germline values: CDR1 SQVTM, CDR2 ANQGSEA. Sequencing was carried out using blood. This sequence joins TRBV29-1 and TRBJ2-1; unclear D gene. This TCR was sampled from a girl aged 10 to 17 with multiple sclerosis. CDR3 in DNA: TGCAGCGTTGAGTACGGGTACAATGAGCAGTTCTTC. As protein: CSVEYGYNEQFF.